The next 30 T cell receptor beta chains were all read from a single sample in a study of post-analysis software for immune sequencing data. No antigen has been identified for these receptors. Overall study results and limits: Patients used a handful of TRBV segments, including TRBV5-6, TRBV5-1 and TRBV20-1, more often than controls.

Unique molecular identifiers were present in the TCR beta cDNA libraries. Each CDR3 protein is one row after TCRdb ran MiXCR on the PCR reads. Among 400,000 to 500,000 distinct CDR3 sequences listed, approximately 37% were seen once. Sequences were obtained from blood. The receptors were sampled from a girl aged 2-10 years with multiple sclerosis.

The chain uses TRBV28 and TRBJ1-2, with D perhaps TRBD1 (5 bases). The germline CDR1 and CDR2 sequences are MDHEN and SYDVKM. V lost 2 bases, J lost 6 bases, and 19 bases lay in between. The CDR3 extends over 16 amino acids. In nucleotides, the CDR3 is TGTGCCAGCAGTTTAGGTGGAAGGGCTAAACAGGATGGCTACACCTTC. Encoded protein: CASSLGGRAKQDGYTF.

The chain joins TRBV7-9 to TRBJ2-3; TRBD2 matches at 13 bases. The CDR3 sequence is 16 residues long. V lost 6 bases to trimming and J lost 11 bases; unmatched junction nucleotides: 14. Germline V gene lookup returns CDR1 SEHNR and CDR2 FQNEAQ (reference sequence). In nucleotides, the CDR3 is TGTGCCAGCAGGCACGGGACTAGCGGGAACCCTGGGGGGCAGTATTTT. It codes for CASRHGTSGNPGGQYF.

This clonotype has a handful of counts. The chain links TRBV28 to TRBJ1-2, with D uncertain. CDR3 length: 12 residues. V shed 8 bases and J shed 4 bases, with 11 bases lying between them. The germline V gene has CDR1 MDHEN and CDR2 SYDVKM. CDR3 DNA: TGTGCCAGCCGGAGGGTTTCCTATGGCTACACCTTC. Translating gives CASRRVSYGYTF.

This chain joins TRBV10-3 and TRBJ2-3; D is perhaps TRBD1 (6 bases). CDR1 is ENHRY, CDR2 SYGVKD, per germline. V lost 10 bases and J 4 bases, leaving 15 bases between the germline ends. The CDR3 has 13 amino acids. The DNA of the CDR3 is TGTGCCACCAAACCAGGGGATCCAGATACGCAGTATTTT. Translation gives CATKPGDPDTQYF.

This clonotype showed up just a few times. V is TRBV6-2 or TRBV6-3 and J is TRBJ2-3; D is perhaps TRBD1 (6 bases). The V end lost 6 bases, the J end lost 5 bases, and 15 bases lay between the germline ends. In germline, CDR1 is MNHEY, CDR2 SVGEGT. The CDR3 spans 14 residues. This CDR3 is CASSRYDRKDTQYF. CDR3 bases: TGTGCCAGCAGCAGATACGACAGGAAAGATACGCAGTATTTT.

This chain uses TRBV9 with TRBJ2-1; no firm D call. Germline V gives CDR1 SGDLS, CDR2 YYNGEE. This CDR3 has 13 amino acids. Trimming pared 4 bases from V and 6 bases from J, leaving 11 bases between. For the CDR3, the DNA is TGTGCCAGCAGCCCGCTTAGAAGCAATGAGCAGTTCTTC. It encodes CASSPLRSNEQFF.

This chain connects TRBV19 to TRBJ1-1, with D possibly TRBD1 on 6 matching bases. The germline CDR1 and CDR2 sequences are LNHDA and SQIVND (reference sequence). Deletions cut 1 base from V and 4 bases from J, with 16 bases between. The CDR3 has 16 amino acids. CDR3: CASSIAAGGRSTEAFF. The CDR3 bases are TGTGCCAGTAGTATAGCCGCGGGGGGCAGGAGCACTGAAGCTTTCTTT.

V usage is TRBV5-1 and J usage is TRBJ2-1, with TRBD2 matching over 8 bases. Judging by the DNA end, TRBJ2-7 fits better; the J call may be wrong. The CDR3 is 16 amino acids. Germline V gene sequence: CDR1 SGHRS, CDR2 YFSETQ. CDR3 nucleotides: TGCGCCAGCAGCAGGACCGGACTAGCAGAGTACAATGAGCAGTACTTC. Its protein product is CASSRTGLAEYNEQYF.

The chain couples TRBV28 to TRBJ2-7; TRBD2 matches 7 bases. Germline assignment: CDR1 MDHEN and CDR2 SYDVKM. J lost 1 base, V lost 8 bases, and 2 bases had no gene match. The CDR3 is made up of 12 amino acids. Here the CDR3 DNA reads TGTGCCAGCGGCGGGGGTTCCTACGAGCAGTACTTC. It is translated as CASGGGSYEQYF. Together with reference TRBV28 and TRBJ2-7, the CDR3 gives the full variable domain: DVKVTQSSRYLVKRTGEKVFLECVQDMDHENMFWYRQDPGLGLRLIYFSYDVKMKEKGDIPEGYSVSREKKERFSLILESASTNQTSMYLCASGGGSYEQYFGPGTRLTVT.

The genes are TRBV20-1 and TRBJ1-6; D call uncertain. The germline V gene has CDR1 DFQATT and CDR2 SNEGSKA (reference sequence). The germline V and J ends were trimmed by 0 bases and 6 bases, with 9 bases remaining between them. CDR3 length: 14 residues. In nucleotides, the CDR3 is TGCAGTGCTAGAGATCTTACTTCTAATTCACCCCTCCACTTT. Amino acids: CSARDLTSNSPLHF.

This clonotype was recorded only once. The chain is built from TRBV28 and TRBJ1-1; TRBD1 aligns across 10 bases. With V trimmed by 6 bases and J by 8 bases, 6 bases remained unmatched. CDR3 length: 13 residues. Germline V gives CDR1 MDHEN, CDR2 SYDVKM. CDR3 residues: CASSRRQGAEAFF. The CDR3 DNA reads TGTGCCAGCAGCCGACGACAGGGGGCGGAAGCTTTCTTT.

The CDR3 DNA is TGTGCCAGCAGCGAGGGAGGGTACAATGAGCAGTTCTTC. This translates into CASSEGGYNEQFF. The V and J genes are TRBV7-3 and TRBJ2-1, with TRBD2 identical over 7 bases. V shed 5 bases, J shed 4 bases, and the junction held 2 bases outside the gene matches. The CDR3 runs to 13 residues. Germline V CDR1 and CDR2: SGHTA, FQGTGA.

The gene calls are TRBV2 and TRBJ2-1, with 7 bases lining up with TRBD2. Unmatched junction bases numbered 13, after V lost 7 bases and J lost 4 bases. The length of the CDR3 is 16 residues. The germline V gene has CDR1 SNHLY and CDR2 FYNNEI. The CDR3 DNA sequence: TGTGCCAGCAAAGTGGGTGCAGCGGGGCGGTACAATGAGCAGTTCTTC. Residues: CASKVGAAGRYNEQFF.

Worth noting for this clonotype: The junction does not match germline at one end; this may be a read error. The chain recombines TRBV9 with TRBJ2-1; 11 bases line up with TRBD2. Germline CDR1 and CDR2: SGDLS and YYNGEE. This CDR3 comprises 15 residues. CDR3 sequence (DNA): TGTGCCAGCAGCGTGGGGACTAGCGGTGTGGATGAGCAGGTCTTC. Translation: CASSVGTSGVDEQVF.

This sequence joins TRBV4-3 and TRBJ2-3; either TRBD1 or TRBD2 may supply D (5 bases each). Per germline, CDR1 LGHNA and CDR2 YSLEER. The germline V and J ends were trimmed by 3 bases and 9 bases, with 19 bases remaining between them. The CDR3 totals 15 residues. CDR3 DNA sequence: TGCGCCAGCAGCCATGGGACGGCTGGGTTCATCACGCAGTATTTT. Translating gives CASSHGTAGFITQYF.

A single count supports this clonotype. The rearrangement uses TRBV12-3 or TRBV12-4 and TRBJ2-1; the match to TRBD1 covers 9 bases. V trimming: 7 bases; J trimming: 3 bases; junction bases outside the gene matches: 7. This CDR3 region has 15 residues. CDR3 in DNA: TGTGCCAGCAAAACGGGACAGGGTAGCTACAATGAGCAGTTCTTC. It is translated as CASKTGQGSYNEQFF.

The V gene is TRBV11-2, the J gene TRBJ1-2; 11 nucleotides line up with TRBD1. V trimming: 4 bases; J trimming: 4 bases; junction bases outside the gene matches: 11. The germline gives CDR1 SGHAT, CDR2 FQNNGV. This CDR3 is built from 17 residues. In DNA, the CDR3 is TGTGCCAGCAGCTCCTTCCGGGACAGGGGGTTTGTCTATGGCTACACCTTC. It specifies CASSSFRDRGFVYGYTF.

This chain connects TRBV25-1 to TRBJ2-7; TRBD1 agrees at 7 bases. Looked up from germline, CDR1 is MGHDK and CDR2 is SYGVNS. V gave up 2 bases and J gave up 4 bases; unmatched junction bases: 5. This CDR3 comprises 14 residues. The CDR3 DNA sequence: TGTGCCAGCAGTGAAAAAGGGGGCGGATACGAGCAGTACTTC. Amino acids: CASSEKGGGYEQYF.

The chain links TRBV7-6 to TRBJ2-1; perhaps TRBD1 as D (8 bases). The V gene lost 5 bases and the J gene lost 6 bases, with 20 bases spanning the gap. Germline assignment: CDR1 SGHVS and CDR2 FNYEAQ. The CDR3 has 16 residues. CDR3 sequence (DNA): TGTGCCAGCAGCCACACAGGGGGGGTCGTTGGCAATGAGCAGTTCTTC. It specifies CASSHTGGVVGNEQFF.

The gene calls are TRBV20-1 and TRBJ1-1, with a weak D call TRBD1 (5 bases). Trimming cost V 3 bases and J 6 bases, with 11 bases left between them. This CDR3 comprises 12 residues. Germline values: CDR1 DFQATT, CDR2 SNEGSKA (reference sequence). The DNA of the CDR3 is TGCAGTGCTAGGGGGGGGTCCGCTGAAGCTTTCTTT. This encodes CSARGGSAEAFF.

Only a few counts were recorded for this clonotype. The chain combines TRBV5-1 with TRBJ2-1; D possibly uses TRBD1 or TRBD2 (6 bases each). Trimming removed 0 bases from V and 8 bases from J, with 12 bases in between. The CDR3 loop spans 14 amino acids. Per germline, CDR1 SGHRS and CDR2 YFSETQ. In DNA form, the CDR3 reads TGCGCCAGCAGCTTGGCGGGGGCCCCGCATGAGCAGTTCTTC. Its protein is CASSLAGAPHEQFF.

The V call is TRBV29-1, the J call TRBJ2-1, with D unresolved. Trimming stripped 2 bases from V and 7 bases from J, with 9 bases between. Germline CDR1 SQVTM, CDR2 ANQGSEA. CDR3 length equals 12 residues. The CDR3 here is CSVESSGNEQFF. The CDR3 DNA reads TGCAGCGTTGAATCGAGTGGGAATGAGCAGTTCTTC.

The chain uses TRBV12-3 or TRBV12-4 and TRBJ2-7; TRBD1 is a possible D gene (5 bases). This CDR3 spans 15 amino acids. The germline V and J ends were trimmed by 3 bases and 0 bases, with 12 bases remaining between them. The CDR3 protein is CASSLGLPSSYEQYF. In DNA, the CDR3 is TGTGCCAGCAGTTTGGGGCTTCCGAGCTCCTACGAGCAGTACTTC.

In this sample, this clonotype turned up once. The junction does not match germline at one end; this may be a read error. The chain recombines TRBV6-5 with TRBJ2-1; a weak D match, TRBD2 (6 bases). Looked up from germline, CDR1 is MNHEY and CDR2 is SVGAGI. The CDR3 has 14 amino acids. CDR3 in amino acids: CVSSRDGGYNEQFF. Written as DNA, the CDR3 is TGTGTCAGCAGCCGGGACGGGGGTTACAATGAGCAGTTCTTC.

This clonotype was seen a few times. V gene TRBV6-2 or TRBV6-3 combines with J gene TRBJ2-1; 9 positions agree with TRBD1. The V gene's germline CDR1 is MNHEY and CDR2 SVGEGT. CDR3 length: 16 amino acids. J lost 7 bases, V lost 7 bases, and 14 bases had no gene match. The CDR3 DNA follows: TGTGCCAGCACTCTGGCCGGGACAGGGCTCCGGAATGAGCAGTTCTTC. As protein: CASTLAGTGLRNEQFF.

V usage is TRBV28 and J usage is TRBJ1-5; D is undetermined. The germline CDR1 and CDR2 sequences are MDHEN and SYDVKM. The CDR3 has 11 amino acids. Between the trimmed V and J ends, which lost 5 bases and 7 bases, there was a span of 6 bases. CDR3 sequence reads: CASSMVQPQHF. Here the CDR3 DNA reads TGTGCCAGCAGTATGGTCCAGCCCCAGCATTTT.

V and J are TRBV27 and TRBJ2-5; D may match TRBD1 or TRBD2 (5 bases each). CDR1 and CDR2 (germline): MNHEY, SMNVEV (reference sequence). V lost 7 bases and J lost 2, with 17 bases in between. The CDR3 spans 15 residues. The CDR3 sequence is CASTPWGPSQETQYF. The DNA for the CDR3 is TGTGCCAGCACCCCGTGGGGACCCTCACAAGAGACCCAGTACTTC.

Points on this clonotype: Sequence at one end of the junction differs from germline and may be a read error. The chain couples TRBV20-1 to TRBJ1-6; D might be TRBD1 (6 bases). This CDR3 comprises 14 residues. The germline V gene has CDR1 DFQATT and CDR2 SNEGSKA (reference sequence). The CDR3 sequence: CSARGGGSNPPLHF. CDR3 sequence (DNA): TGCAGCGCTAGAGGAGGGGGATCTAATCCACCCCTCCACTTT.

This chain links TRBV5-5 with TRBJ1-2; D is perhaps TRBD1 (5 bases). V gave up 3 bases and J gave up 0 bases, with 12 bases separating them. Germline assignment: CDR1 SGHKS and CDR2 YYEKEE (reference sequence). CDR3 length equals 15 residues. The chain's CDR3 is CASSSKGATNYGYTF. DNA for the CDR3: TGTGCCAGCAGCTCGAAAGGGGCCACTAACTATGGCTACACCTTC. Based on the CDR3 plus reference TRBV5-5 and TRBJ1-2, the full variable domain is DAGVTQSPTHLIKTRGQQVTLRCSPISGHKSVSWYQQVLGQGPQFIFQYYEKEERGRGNFPDRFSARQFPNYSSELNVNALLLGDSALYLCASSSKGATNYGYTFGSGTRLTVV.

This clonotype was observed a few times. The chain recombines TRBV28 with TRBJ2-6; tentatively, D is TRBD1 (6 bases). CDR1 is MDHEN, CDR2 SYDVKM, per germline. Between the trimmed V and J ends, which lost 3 bases and 0 bases, there was a span of 18 bases. The CDR3 contains 19 residues. The CDR3 DNA is TGTGCCAGCAGTTTTTCGGGACACCACCCTTACTCTGGGGCCAACGTCCTGACTTTC. Amino acids: CASSFSGHHPYSGANVLTF.